The 6 T cell receptor beta chains below were found in one sample sequenced in a study of T cells after yellow fever vaccination. Each CDR3 protein gets one entry after TCRdb re-called the 5' RACE reads with MiXCR. The sample yields roughly 350,000 distinct CDR3 sequences, 4.1% seen once. The sample in question was PBMCs, obtained 5 days after the yellow fever booster vaccination. The origin of the receptors is a man between 18 and 35 years old who received the YFV17D yellow fever vaccine.

This clonotype was observed a few times. V gene TRBV10-3 combines with J gene TRBJ1-3; D not resolved. CDR3 size: 15 residues. Looked up from germline, CDR1 is ENHRY and CDR2 is SYGVKD. V was clipped by 0 bases and J by 0 bases, with 6 bases between them. The DNA for the CDR3 is TGTGCCATCAGTGAGTCGTCCGCCTCTGGAAACACCATATATTTT. Translating it yields CAISESSASGNTIYF.

The gene calls are TRBV4-1 and TRBJ2-3, with D tentatively TRBD1 or TRBD2 (5 bases each). The CDR3 is made up of 16 amino acids. The V and J ends lost 7 bases and 0 bases respectively, with 17 bases between them. From germline, CDR1 is MGHRA and CDR2 YSYEKL. The CDR3 sequence: CASTPAAGKSTDTQYF. The CDR3 DNA follows: TGCGCCAGCACCCCAGCGGCAGGGAAAAGCACAGATACGCAGTATTTT.

This clonotype was detected a few times. The chain employs TRBV4-1 and TRBJ1-3; TRBD1 might be the D (5 bases). This CDR3 is built from 17 residues. The germline CDR1 and CDR2 sequences are MGHRA and YSYEKL. Trimming left V 4 bases short and J 3 bases short, with 19 bases between. In nucleotides, the CDR3 is TGCGCCAGCAGCCCCCCGATCGCAGGGTCGAATGGAAACACCATATATTTT. It yields the protein CASSPPIAGSNGNTIYF.

The V and J genes are TRBV4-2 and TRBJ2-1; possibly TRBD2 for D (6 bases). Trimming left V 2 bases short and J 2 bases short, with 13 bases between. Germline CDR1 LGHNA, CDR2 YNFKEQ. This CDR3 spans 16 amino acids. CDR3 bases: TGTGCCAGCAGCCAAAATTCGGGGGTTGCCTACAATGAGCAGTTCTTC. Protein: CASSQNSGVAYNEQFF.

This clonotype was detected a few times. The CDR3 region has the DNA TGTGCCAGCAGCTTAGGGATAGCGGGACAAGAGACCCAGTACTTC. Amino acid sequence: CASSLGIAGQETQYF. The genes are TRBV7-7 and TRBJ2-5, with TRBD2 identical over 8 bases. With V trimmed by 1 base and J by 2 bases, 3 bases remained unmatched. This CDR3 spans 15 amino acids. Germline V gives CDR1 SSHAT, CDR2 FNYEAQ (reference sequence).

The CDR3 spells CASSYSVSNQPQHF. The DNA of the CDR3 is TGTGCCAGCAGTTACAGTGTGAGCAATCAGCCCCAGCATTTT. This sequence joins TRBV6-5 and TRBJ1-5; D gene uncertain. Germline CDR1 MNHEY, CDR2 SVGAGI. The V gene lost 2 bases and the J gene lost 1 base, with 6 bases spanning the gap. The CDR3 runs 14 residues.